This entry lists 22 T cell receptor beta chains sequenced from one sample in a study of identical twins. TCRdb re-analysed the 5' RACE reads in MiXCR, keeping a single row per CDR3 protein. The table records 1.5 million to 2 million distinct CDR3 sequences, more than 30% of them present only once. The sample comprised cord blood. Every receptor here comes from a newborn girl in good health.

The table lists this clonotype with a few counts. The chain carries TRBV4-1 and TRBJ2-1; D unclear. The CDR3 has 17 amino acids. V dropped 1 base and J dropped 0 bases, with 13 bases sitting between them. Germline V gene data show CDR1 as MGHRA and CDR2 as YSYEKL. CDR3 DNA sequence: TGCGCCAGCAGCCAAGGAGCCCGGCCAGCCTCCTACAATGAGCAGTTCTTC. Encoded protein: CASSQGARPASYNEQFF.

This clonotype was detected a few times. The chain is built from TRBV20-1 and TRBJ2-7; 14 bases line up with TRBD2. CDR3 length: 17 residues. Germline trimming cut 1 base from V and 0 bases from J; bases unmatched to any gene: 5. Germline V gene sequence: CDR1 DFQATT, CDR2 SNEGSKA (reference sequence). CDR3 loop: CSARGGGTSGSSYEQYF. DNA for the CDR3: TGCAGTGCTAGAGGTGGGGGGACTAGCGGGAGCTCCTACGAGCAGTACTTC.

V usage is TRBV30 and J usage is TRBJ2-2; D possibly corresponds to TRBD2 (5 bases). With 0 bases removed from V and 6 bases from J, the gap between germline ends came to 11 bases. The CDR3 runs to 14 residues. Germline loops: CDR1 GTSNPN, CDR2 SVGIG (reference sequence). This CDR3 reads CAWSVRPRAGELFF. Written as DNA, the CDR3 is TGTGCCTGGAGTGTACGACCGAGGGCCGGGGAGCTGTTTTTT.

On this clonotype itself: The junction does not match germline at one end; this may be a read error. The chain carries TRBV9 and TRBJ2-3; tentatively, D is TRBD2 (5 bases). Per germline, CDR1 SGDLS and CDR2 YYNGEE. There are 13 residues in the CDR3. CDR3 loop: CVSRTGMADTQYF. CDR3 in DNA: TGTGTCAGCAGGACGGGGATGGCAGATACGCAGTATTTT. The full variable domain, rest sourced from reference TRBV9 and TRBJ2-3, is DSGVTQTPKHLITATGQRVTLRCSPRSGDLSVYWYQQSLDQGLQFLIQYYNGEERAKGNILERFSAQQFPDLHSELNLSSLELGDSALYFCVSRTGMADTQYFGPGTRLTVL.

This chain joins TRBV7-9 and TRBJ2-7; perhaps TRBD2 as D (7 bases). The V gene lost 5 bases and the J gene lost 3 bases, with 17 bases spanning the gap. The CDR3 spans 15 residues. The germline CDR1 and CDR2 sequences are SEHNR and FQNEAQ (reference sequence). CDR3 sequence: CASSPRGGRNYEQYF. For the CDR3, the DNA is TGTGCCAGCAGCCCCAGGGGCGGGAGAAACTACGAGCAGTACTTC.

This clonotype was seen only a few times. The genes are TRBV4-1 and TRBJ2-7, with 9 bases matching TRBD2. The CDR3 covers 16 residues. After removal of 2 bases from V and 1 base from J, the junction contained 6 bases not matched to a gene. CDR1 and CDR2 from the germline V gene are MGHRA and YSYEKL. The CDR3 bases are TGCGCCAGCAGCCAACTGGGACTAGCTATTTCCTACGAGCAGTACTTC. Amino acid sequence: CASSQLGLAISYEQYF.

The chain employs TRBV20-1 and TRBJ1-1, with a weak D call TRBD1 (5 bases). Trimming removed 2 bases at V and 5 bases at J, with 9 bases between. The CDR3 covers 12 residues. The germline gives CDR1 DFQATT, CDR2 SNEGSKA (reference sequence). This CDR3 is CSARRGRTEAFF. DNA for the CDR3: TGCAGTGCTAGACGGGGGAGGACTGAAGCTTTCTTT.

The rearrangement uses TRBV29-1 and TRBJ2-3; TRBD2 aligns across 11 bases. This CDR3 comprises 16 residues. V was pared by 4 bases and J by 3 bases, with 9 bases of the junction left unmatched. Germline V gene data show CDR1 as SQVTM and CDR2 as ANQGSEA. The CDR3 DNA is TGCAGCGTTGGTCTAGCGGGGGGCCTCGTTACAGATACGCAGTATTTT. Translated: CSVGLAGGLVTDTQYF.

The gene calls are TRBV21-1 and TRBJ1-2. TRBV21-1 is described as a pseudogene. The CDR3 is 13 amino acids. The DNA of the CDR3 is TGTGCCAGCAGCAAGGCGGAGAACTATGGCTACACCTTC. This encodes CASSKAENYGYTF.

J is TRBJ2-3 and V is TRBV4-1, with D tentatively TRBD2 (6 bases). Germline V gives CDR1 MGHRA, CDR2 YSYEKL. V dropped 3 bases and J dropped 4 bases, with 20 bases sitting between them. This CDR3 has 17 amino acids. DNA of the CDR3: TGCGCCAGCAGCCACTTCCCCCCGGGACTCCTGCCAGATACGCAGTATTTT. Its translation is CASSHFPPGLLPDTQYF.

This chain joins TRBV7-2 and TRBJ2-4; D possibly corresponds to TRBD2 (6 bases). Germline V CDR1 and CDR2: SGHTA, FQGNSA. V gave up 0 bases and J gave up 5 bases, with 14 bases separating them. The CDR3 length is 16 residues. As DNA, the CDR3 is TGTGCCAGCAGCTTAGCGGGGATAGCGGCCGAAAACATTCAGTACTTC. Its protein product is CASSLAGIAAENIQYF.

In this sample, this clonotype turned up a few times. The rearrangement links TRBV6-5 to TRBJ2-7; D is unclear. V was trimmed by 2 bases and J by 2 bases, leaving 13 bases between them. In germline, CDR1 is MNHEY, CDR2 SVGAGI. The CDR3 consists of 15 residues. The CDR3 protein is CASSYGVKVTYEQYF. The CDR3 DNA follows: TGTGCCAGCAGTTACGGGGTAAAGGTCACCTACGAGCAGTACTTC.

This chain connects TRBV20-1 to TRBJ2-7; 9 bases match TRBD2. V was clipped by 3 bases and J by 0 bases; unmatched bases: 9. Germline assignment: CDR1 DFQATT and CDR2 SNEGSKA (reference sequence). The CDR3 has 16 residues. CDR3 coding DNA: TGCAGTGCTAGTTCCCTTGGCGGGAGGGCCTCCTACGAGCAGTACTTC. Translating it yields CSASSLGGRASYEQYF.

This clonotype was picked up a small number of times. The CDR3 region has the DNA TGTGCCAGCACGCCCTGGAACGAGCAGTACTTC. Protein product: CASTPWNEQYF. The V and J genes are TRBV2 and TRBJ2-7, with D uncertain. V dropped 7 bases and J dropped 5 bases, with 9 bases sitting between them. Germline assignment: CDR1 SNHLY and CDR2 FYNNEI. This CDR3 comprises 11 residues.

CDR3 DNA: TGTGCCAGCAGCTTAGTTATCCGACTAGCCTCCTACAATGAGCAGTTCTTC. Protein sequence: CASSLVIRLASYNEQFF. The chain is built from TRBV7-6 and TRBJ2-1, with TRBD2 identical over 7 bases. Unmatched junction bases numbered 6, after V lost 1 base and J lost 0 bases. This CDR3 region has 17 residues. Germline assignment: CDR1 SGHVS and CDR2 FNYEAQ.

The chain joins TRBV20-1 to TRBJ2-5; D unclear. CDR1 is DFQATT and CDR2 is SNEGSKA in the germline V gene (reference sequence). Trimming shortened V by 1 base and J by 4 bases, and 13 bases separated the two germline ends. The CDR3 has 14 residues. Written as DNA, the CDR3 is TGCAGTGCTAGAGGGGTCCAGGTTGGAGAGACCCAGTACTTC. Amino acid sequence: CSARGVQVGETQYF.

This clonotype was detected many times. The rearrangement uses TRBV5-1 and TRBJ2-7; 11 nucleotides line up with TRBD2. Looked up from germline, CDR1 is SGHRS and CDR2 is YFSETQ. The CDR3 has 15 amino acids. The trim removed 0 bases at V and 5 bases at J, leaving 4 bases unmatched. The DNA of the CDR3 is TGCGCCAGCAGCTTGGTACCTAGCGGGAGGAACGAGCAGTACTTC. It is translated as CASSLVPSGRNEQYF.

As regards this clonotype: A clone one base away is much larger, so this may be a read error. The chain joins TRBV10-3 to TRBJ2-7; 8 positions agree with TRBD2. In germline, CDR1 is ENHRY, CDR2 SYGVKD. This CDR3 contains 12 residues. J lost 2 bases, V lost 6 bases, and 0 bases had no gene match. CDR3 amino acids: CAISGRAYEQYF. CDR3 bases: TGTGCCATCAGCGGGAGGGCCTACGAGCAGTACTTC.

The table lists this clonotype with a few counts. The gene calls are TRBV18 and TRBJ2-3, with D perhaps matching TRBD1 (6 bases). The CDR3 totals 14 residues. CDR1 is KGHSH and CDR2 is LQKENI in the germline V gene. Trimming stripped 6 bases from V and 2 bases from J, with 12 bases between. CDR3 loop: CASSIQGTTDTQYF. The CDR3 bases are TGTGCCAGCTCGATACAGGGAACCACAGATACGCAGTATTTT.

This clonotype was seen only a few times. J is TRBJ1-6 and V is TRBV7-6; 8 nucleotides line up with TRBD1. Germline V gene sequence: CDR1 SGHVS, CDR2 FNYEAQ. CDR3 length: 16 residues. V lost 2 bases to trimming and J lost 5 bases; unmatched junction nucleotides: 5. CDR3 nucleotide sequence: TGTGCCAGCAGCTTAAACCCGGGACAGGATAATTCACCCCTCCACTTT. Protein: CASSLNPGQDNSPLHF. Based on the CDR3 plus reference TRBV7-6 and TRBJ1-6, the full variable domain is GAGVSQSPRYKVTKRGQDVALRCDPISGHVSLYWYRQALGQGPEFLTYFNYEAQQDKSGLPNDRFSAERPEGSISTLTIQRTEQRDSAMYRCASSLNPGQDNSPLHFGNGTRLTVT.

In this sample, this clonotype turned up a few times. This chain links TRBV7-2 with TRBJ2-5; TRBD2 matches 10 bases. CDR1 SGHTA and CDR2 FQGNSA come from the germline V gene. V was pared by 5 bases and J by 5 bases, with 8 bases of the junction left unmatched. The CDR3 runs 15 residues. The CDR3 spells CASSQRSGGAETQYF. The CDR3 DNA is TGTGCCAGCAGCCAAAGAAGCGGGGGGGCCGAGACCCAGTACTTC.

The chain is built from TRBV12-3 or TRBV12-4 and TRBJ1-3; D is unresolved. V was clipped by 3 bases and J by 0 bases, with 9 bases between them. There are 15 residues in the CDR3. The CDR3 DNA is TGTGCCAGCAGTTTTCACGGTTACTCTGGAAACACCATATATTTT. Its translation is CASSFHGYSGNTIYF.